Below, 8 T cell receptor beta chains from the same sample are listed, as sequenced in a study of cytomegalovirus exposure and HLA in healthy donors. PCR was performed using 60 Vbeta and 13 Jbeta primers. The data were produced by immunoSEQ multiplex PCR, yet TCRdb's version contains in-frame clones alone and is incomplete. The table shows about 160,000 clones, with 84% occurring only once. Sequencing was performed on PBMCs. The receptor set was obtained from a man aged 45-65 years in good health and CMV-seropositive.

The rearrangement links TRBV6-6 to TRBJ2-3, with D unclear. The germline CDR1 and CDR2 sequences are MNHNY and SVGAGI (reference sequence). This CDR3 comprises 14 residues. Deletions cut 6 bases from V and 4 bases from J, with 14 bases between. The CDR3 coding sequence is TGTGCCAGCAGCCTCGGATCGCGGCCAGATACGCAGTATTTT. Translation: CASSLGSRPDTQYF.

The V and J genes are TRBV14 and TRBJ1-6, with a possible D match to TRBD1 (6 bases). V lost 1 base, J lost 10 bases, and 11 bases lay in between. The length of the CDR3 is 14 residues. Germline V CDR1 and CDR2: SGHDN, FVKESK. The CDR3 spells CASSQAWQGSPLHF. CDR3 nucleotide sequence: TGTGCCAGCAGCCAAGCGTGGCAGGGGTCACCCCTCCACTTT.

The chain recombines TRBV15 with TRBJ2-1; TRBD2 matches 10 bases. In germline, CDR1 is LNHNV, CDR2 YYDKDF (reference sequence). This CDR3 spans 13 amino acids. V lost 11 bases and J lost 7; bases outside the gene matches: 8. CDR3 in amino acids: CAVKETSGNEQFF. The CDR3 DNA reads as TGTGCCGTCAAGGAGACTAGCGGGAATGAGCAGTTCTTC.

The chain has TRBV7-2 and TRBJ1-4; no definite D call. CDR1 and CDR2 from the germline V gene are SGHTA and FQGNSA. The length of the CDR3 is 14 residues. Trimming cost V 4 bases and J 9 bases, with 15 bases left between them. The CDR3: CASSSYGPGKKLFF. CDR3 DNA: TGTGCCAGCAGCTCATATGGACCGGGGAAAAAACTGTTTTTT.

J is TRBJ1-1 and V is TRBV19; 9 bases align to TRBD1. CDR1 LNHDA and CDR2 SQIVND come from the germline V gene (reference sequence). The CDR3 is 14 residues long. Trimming cost V 10 bases and J 5 bases; bases outside gene matches: 11. In DNA, the CDR3 is TGTGCCACTGCTCCCGGGACAGGGTGGACTGAAGCTTTCTTT. Its translation is CATAPGTGWTEAFF. The complete variable domain, with remaining parts taken from reference TRBV19 and TRBJ1-1, reads DGGITQSPKYLFRKEGQNVTLSCEQNLNHDAMYWYRQDPGQGLRLIYYSQIVNDFQKGDIAEGYSVSREKKESFPLTVTSAQKNPTAFYLCATAPGTGWTEAFFGQGTRLTVV.

V is TRBV30 and J is TRBJ2-1; 12 bases align to TRBD2. J gave up 8 bases and V 3 bases, and 5 bases lay outside the gene matches. The V gene's germline CDR1 is GTSNPN and CDR2 SVGIG (reference sequence). CDR3 length equals 14 residues. Here the CDR3 reads CAWRLAGGIDEQFF. Here the CDR3 DNA reads TGTGCCTGGAGACTAGCGGGAGGTATCGATGAGCAGTTCTTC.

The rearrangement uses TRBV2 and TRBJ2-3; 13 nucleotides match TRBD2. After removal of 8 bases from V and 9 bases from J, the junction contained 14 bases not matched to a gene. In germline, CDR1 is SNHLY, CDR2 FYNNEI. The CDR3 covers 16 residues. CDR3 coding DNA: TGTGCCAGCTATCAATCGGGACTAGCGGGGTCCCCCACGCAGTATTTT. It codes for CASYQSGLAGSPTQYF.

This clone was seen once. V gene TRBV7-9 combines with J gene TRBJ2-7, with 8 bases identical to TRBD1. V dropped 5 bases and J dropped 7; count of bases not matched to a gene: 10. Germline V gene data show CDR1 as SEHNR and CDR2 as FQNEAQ (reference sequence). The CDR3 is 14 residues long. The CDR3 region has the DNA TGTGCCAGCAGCCCCCGGGACAGGTCAGAAGAGCAGTACTTC. Encoded protein: CASSPRDRSEEQYF.